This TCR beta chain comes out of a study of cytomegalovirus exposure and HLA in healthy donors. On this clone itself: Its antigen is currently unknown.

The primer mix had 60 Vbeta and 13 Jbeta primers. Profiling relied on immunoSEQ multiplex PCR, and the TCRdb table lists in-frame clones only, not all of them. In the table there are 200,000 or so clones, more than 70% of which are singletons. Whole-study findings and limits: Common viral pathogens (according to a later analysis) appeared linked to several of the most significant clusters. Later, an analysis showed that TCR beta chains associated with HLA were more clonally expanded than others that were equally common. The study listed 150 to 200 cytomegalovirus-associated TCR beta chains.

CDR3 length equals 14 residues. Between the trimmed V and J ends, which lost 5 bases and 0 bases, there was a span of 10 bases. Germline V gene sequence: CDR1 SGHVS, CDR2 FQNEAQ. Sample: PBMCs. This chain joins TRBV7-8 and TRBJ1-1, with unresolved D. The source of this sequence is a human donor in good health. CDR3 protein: CASSPFGVNTEAFF. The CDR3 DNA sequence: TGTGCCAGCAGCCCCTTCGGGGTGAACACTGAAGCTTTCTTT.